These T cell receptor beta chains were read from a single sample in a study of CD8+CD57+ T cells in acquired aplastic anemia. TCRdb processed the reads anew with MiXCR; each CDR3 protein has one entry. This sample has about 190,000 distinct CDR3 sequences, with less than 60% found just once. The sequencing sample was made of sorted CD4+, CD8+, or CD8+CD57+ T cells (not recorded which) from PBMCs. The receptor source for this set is a human donor with aplastic anemia. Both conserved end residues are part of each CDR3. Each record gives: J gene, CDR3 length, V gene, D gene, clone size, CDR3 DNA, CDR3 protein. D genes are given only for firm matches. A row's size may be missing; if present it is once, few, many or a size class.

>TRBJ1-5|14|TRBV2|TRBD1|NA
TGTGCCAGCACTAAGACAGGGATGGATCAGCCCCAGCATTTT
CASTKTGMDQPQHF
>TRBJ1-6|12|TRBV7-9|NA|NA
TGTGCCAGCAGCCTACAGGATTCACCCCTCCACTTT
CASSLQDSPLHF
>TRBJ2-5|12|TRBV12-3/TRBV12-4|NA|NA
TGTGCCAGCAGTCCGGACAGTATGCATCCGTACTTC
CASSPDSMHPYF
>TRBJ1-1|13|TRBV19|NA|NA
TGTGCCAGTACCTGGGGAGCCAACACTAAAGCTTCCTTT
CASTWGANTKASF
>TRBJ1-1|9|TRBV19|NA|NA
TGTGCCAGTAGTCCAATAGCTTTCTTT
CASSPIAFF
>TRBJ2-5|14|TRBV27|NA|once
TGTGCCAGCAGTTTGGGGCAGACACAAGAGACCCAGTACTTC
CASSLGQTQETQYF
>TRBJ1-1|14|TRBV29-1|NA|NA
TGCAGCGGTGGGGGGAAAGGACCTTACACTGAAGCTTTCTTT
CSGGGKGPYTEAFF
>TRBJ2-2|16|TRBV13|NA|NA
TGTGCCAGCAGCTTATATCGAGCAGGGAACACCGGGGAGCTGTTTTTT
CASSLYRAGNTGELFF
>TRBJ1-1|13|TRBV20-1|NA|few
TGCAGTGAGTGGCAGGTTAGGAAGACTGAAGCTTTCTTT
CSEWQVRKTEAFF
>TRBJ1-2|14|TRBV12-3/TRBV12-4|NA|many
TGTGCCAGCAGCCGACTGCGGGCGGACTATGGCTACACCTTC
CASSRLRADYGYTF
>TRBJ1-4|18|TRBV20-1|TRBD1|NA
TGCAGTGCTAGAGCCTCACCGGGACAGGGGGCAGCTAATGAAAAACCGTTTTTT
CSARASPGQGAANEKPFF
>TRBJ2-5|15|TRBV3-1|TRBD2|few
TGTGCCAGCAGCCCCGGGACTAGCGGGACTGAGACCCAGTACTTC
CASSPGTSGTETQYF
>TRBJ2-2|13|TRBV7-9|NA|many
TGTGCCAGCAGCTTGCGACACACCGGGGAGCTGTTTTTT
CASSLRHTGELFF
>TRBJ2-1|15|TRBV6-5|NA|few
TGTGCCAGCAGTTCAGACGTTCACCGAGACAATGAGCAGTTCTTC
CASSSDVHRDNEQFF
>TRBJ2-6|14|TRBV30|TRBD1|NA
TGTGCCTGGGGGGACAGTCCTGGGGCCAACGTCCTGACTTTC
CAWGDSPGANVLTF
>TRBJ2-1|15|TRBV28|NA|many
TGTGCCAGCATTGGAACATTACAGGGATACAATGAGCAGTTCTTC
CASIGTLQGYNEQFF
>TRBJ1-6|15|TRBV19|TRBD1|NA
TGTGCCAGTAGTATAGGGGACAGGGGCAATTCACCCCTCCACTTT
CASSIGDRGNSPLHF
>TRBJ2-3|14|TRBV15|NA|NA
TGTGCCACCAGCAGCGTTACAGTCACAGATACGCAGTATTTT
CATSSVTVTDTQYF
>TRBJ2-4|16|TRBV20-1|NA|NA
TGCAGTGCTAGAGATGTACAGGGTCGGTTCATGGACATTCAGTACTTC
CSARDVQGRFMDIQYF
>TRBJ1-2|15|TRBV7-2|TRBD1|NA
TGTGCCAGCAGCTCAACCGGGACAGGGTCCTATGGCTACACCTTC
CASSSTGTGSYGYTF
>TRBJ1-1|15|TRBV14|NA|NA
TGTGCCAGCAGCCAAGACATCCTTGGGGACACTGAAGCTTTCTTT
CASSQDILGDTEAFF
>TRBJ2-7|16|TRBV11-2|TRBD2|NA
TGTGCCAGCAGCCGTAAAGGGACTAGCGGGAGTACCGAGCAGTACTTC
CASSRKGTSGSTEQYF
>TRBJ2-5|12|TRBV7-8|NA|NA
TGTGCCAGTAGTATGGTGCAAGAGACCCAGTACTTC
CASSMVQETQYF
>TRBJ1-1|16|TRBV7-8|NA|NA
TGTGCCAGCAGCTTAGCGAGCGAAGATTTAAGGCCCCAAGCTTTCTTT
CASSLASEDLRPQAFF
>TRBJ2-1|15|TRBV19|TRBD1|NA
TGTGCCAGTAGTGCGACAGGGGTCTCCTACAATGAGCAGTTCTTC
CASSATGVSYNEQFF
>TRBJ1-6|15|TRBV15|NA|NA
TGTGCCACCAGCAGAGGGAGGGGAGTGGATTCACCCCTCCACTTT
CATSRGRGVDSPLHF
>TRBJ1-6|12|TRBV2|NA|few
TGTGCCAGCAGTGAAGTCCTGCACACCCTCCACTTT
CASSEVLHTLHF
>TRBJ1-1|16|TRBV19|NA|few
TGTGCCAGTAGTATCACCTACAGGGACATGAACACTGAAGCTTTCTTT
CASSITYRDMNTEAFF
>TRBJ2-7|15|TRBV6-5|NA|many
TGTGCCAGCAGTTACTCAACCCCCCCGCGGACCGAGCAGTACTTC
CASSYSTPPRTEQYF
>TRBJ2-1|13|TRBV6-1|NA|many
TGTGCCAGCAGCAGGACTCTGGTCAATGAGCAGTTCTTC
CASSRTLVNEQFF
>TRBJ2-3|17|TRBV15|TRBD2|once
TGTGCCACCAGCAGAGCCCGCGGGAGGGCCAATACAGATACGCAGTATTTT
CATSRARGRANTDTQYF
>TRBJ2-3|16|TRBV19|NA|many
TGTGCCAGTAGTATACGCCTAGATGGAACCACAGATACGCAGTATTTT
CASSIRLDGTTDTQYF
>TRBJ1-1|13|TRBV2|NA|NA
TGTGCCAGCAGAGCACAGGGCAACACTGAAGCTTTCTTT
CASRAQGNTEAFF
>TRBJ2-7|16|TRBV11-1|TRBD2|NA
TGTGCCAGCAGCTTAGCGCTGTTAGCGGGGAACTACGAGCAGTACTTC
CASSLALLAGNYEQYF
>TRBJ2-1|14|TRBV19|TRBD2|NA
TGTGCCGTTGGATTAGCGGGAGGGGGCGATGAGCAGTTCTTC
CAVGLAGGGDEQFF
>TRBJ1-5|17|TRBV19|TRBD1|many
TGTGCCAGTAGTATCGGACAGGCCAGGGTGACCAATCAGCCCCAGCATTTT
CASSIGQARVTNQPQHF
>TRBJ1-1|13|TRBV7-9|NA|NA
TGTGCCAGCAGCTTAGCCGACCGGACTGAAGCTTTCTTT
CASSLADRTEAFF
>TRBJ2-5|14|TRBV29-1|TRBD1|once
TGCAGCGTCGTGCCGGGACAGGGTTGGCAGACCCAGTACTTC
CSVVPGQGWQTQYF
>TRBJ2-2|16|TRBV12-3/TRBV12-4|TRBD2|NA
TGTGCCAGCAGTCCTGGGACTAGCGGGAGGGCCGGGGAGCTGTTTTTT
CASSPGTSGRAGELFF
>TRBJ2-5|15|TRBV20-1|TRBD2|NA
TGCGGTGCTTCGACTAGCGGGAGGGCCCTGGGGACCCAGTACTTC
CGASTSGRALGTQYF
>TRBJ2-7|15|TRBV10-3|TRBD2|NA
TGTGCCATCAGCGGGACTAGCGGGAGAGGTATCGAGCAGTACTTC
CAISGTSGRGIEQYF
>TRBJ2-3|14|TRBV25-1|NA|NA
TGTGCCAGCAGTGTAGGTGGGCCAACAGATACGCAGTATTTT
CASSVGGPTDTQYF
>TRBJ1-2|13|TRBV7-2|NA|NA
TGTGCCAGCAGCTTTGTTACCCTCTACGGCTACACCTTC
CASSFVTLYGYTF
>TRBJ2-5|13|TRBV7-2|NA|once
TGTGCCAGCAGCTTAGAGTGGGGGGAGACCCAGTACTTC
CASSLEWGETQYF
>TRBJ1-1|14|TRBV15|NA|NA
TGTGCCACCAGCAGAGTAGCGGGGGACACTGAAGCTTTCTTT
CATSRVAGDTEAFF